The clone carrying this TCR beta chain was counted between two and nine times. Method: immunoSEQ multiplex PCR; TCRdb's copy keeps in-frame clones and lacks some. This table holds approximately 50,000 clones, about 88% found once. These data belong to a study of PD-L1 blockade in urothelial cancer. Whole-study context: Patients, treated from about 2014 onward, received atezolizumab 1,200 mg intravenously every 3 weeks. Typically, measured as a median, blood samples had about 140,000 T cells.

The CDR3 runs 14 residues. Germline lookup yields CDR1 MNHEY and CDR2 SMNVEV (reference sequence). V lost 5 bases and J lost 4, with 12 bases in between. Indicated time point: pretreatment peripheral blood. The diagnosis in patients was locally advanced or metastatic urothelial carcinoma. The clonotype was recovered from an older man with urothelial cancer. The J gene is TRBJ1-3, the V gene TRBV27; the D is unclear. The input for sequencing was PBMCs, taken around atezolizumab (anti-PD-L1) treatment. This CDR3 is CASSPQFSGNTIYF. DNA for the CDR3: TGTGCCAGCAGTCCGCAGTTTTCCGGAAACACCATATATTTT.